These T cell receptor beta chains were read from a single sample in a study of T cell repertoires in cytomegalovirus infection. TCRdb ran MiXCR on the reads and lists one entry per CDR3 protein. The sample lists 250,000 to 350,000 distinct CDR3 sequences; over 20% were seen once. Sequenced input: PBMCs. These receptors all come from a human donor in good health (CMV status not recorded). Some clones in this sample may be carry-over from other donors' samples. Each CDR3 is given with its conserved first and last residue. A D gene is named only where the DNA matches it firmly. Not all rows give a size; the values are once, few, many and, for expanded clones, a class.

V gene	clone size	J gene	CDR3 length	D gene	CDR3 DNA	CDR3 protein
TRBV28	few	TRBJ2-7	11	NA	TGTGCCAGCAGTCCATGGTACGAGCAGTACTTC	CASSPWYEQYF
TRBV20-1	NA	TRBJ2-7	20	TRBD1	TGCAGTGCTCGAAAGACGCTAAGGGACAGGGGGAAGCGGGATTCCTACGAGCAGTACTTC	CSARKTLRDRGKRDSYEQYF
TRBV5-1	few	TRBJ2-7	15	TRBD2	TGCGCCAGCAGCCCAACTAGCGGGGGCGCCTACGAGCAGTACTTC	CASSPTSGGAYEQYF
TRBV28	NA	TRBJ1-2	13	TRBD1	TGTGCCAGCAGTTTCGGGACAGCCCGCGGCTACACCTTC	CASSFGTARGYTF
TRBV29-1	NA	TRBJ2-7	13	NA	TGCAGCGTTGAAAGGGAGCACCACTACGAGCAGTACTTC	CSVEREHHYEQYF
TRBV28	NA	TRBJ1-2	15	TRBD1	TGTGCCAGCAACGACCGGGACAGGGTTAACTATGGCTACACCTTC	CASNDRDRVNYGYTF
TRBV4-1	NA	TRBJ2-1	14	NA	TGCGCCAGCAGCCAAGGACGGCCCTACAATGAGCAGTTCTTC	CASSQGRPYNEQFF
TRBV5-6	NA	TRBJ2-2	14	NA	TGTGCCAGCAGCTTGTGGGGGCGCTCCGGGGAGCTGTTTTTT	CASSLWGRSGELFF
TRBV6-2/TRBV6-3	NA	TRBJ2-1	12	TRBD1	TGTGCCAGCAGGACGACAGGGGTTCGGCAGTTCTTC	CASRTTGVRQFF
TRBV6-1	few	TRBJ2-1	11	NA	TGTGCCAGCTGGAGAAACAATGAGCAGTTCTTC	CASWRNNEQFF
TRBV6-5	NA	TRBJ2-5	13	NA	TGTGCCAGCAGCCCCGGAGCTCGGGAGACCCAGTACTTC	CASSPGARETQYF
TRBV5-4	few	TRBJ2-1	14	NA	TGTGCCAGCAGCCAGCCACAATCAGGGGATGAGCAGTTCTTC	CASSQPQSGDEQFF
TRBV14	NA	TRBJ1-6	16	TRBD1	TGTGCCAGCAGCCAGCCCGGACAGGGGATCGGGTCACCCCTCCACTTT	CASSQPGQGIGSPLHF
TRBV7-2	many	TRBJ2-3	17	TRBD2	TGTGCCAGCAGCTCCAGGACTAGCGGTTTTAGCACAGATACGCAGTATTTT	CASSSRTSGFSTDTQYF
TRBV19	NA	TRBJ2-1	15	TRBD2	TGTGCCAGTAGCACTAGCGGGAGTGGATACAATGAGCAGTTCTTC	CASSTSGSGYNEQFF
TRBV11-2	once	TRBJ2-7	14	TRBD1	TGTGCCAGCAGCTCAAGACAGGGGCCCTACGAGCAGTACTTC	CASSSRQGPYEQYF
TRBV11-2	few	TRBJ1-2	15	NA	TGTGCCAGCAGCTTAGGGTCTTCGAGGGGCCACGGCTACACCTTC	CASSLGSSRGHGYTF
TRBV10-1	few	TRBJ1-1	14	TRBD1	TGCGCCAGCAGCACCGACAGGGTGAACACTGAAGCTTTCTTT	CASSTDRVNTEAFF
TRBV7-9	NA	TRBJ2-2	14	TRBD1	TGTGCCAGCAGACCGACAGGGAGCACCGGGGAGCTGTTTTTT	CASRPTGSTGELFF
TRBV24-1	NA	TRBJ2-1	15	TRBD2	TGTGCCACCAGTGATACTAGCGGGAGGGGAAGTGAGCAGTTCTTC	CATSDTSGRGSEQFF
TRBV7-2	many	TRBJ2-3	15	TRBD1	TGTGCCAGCAGTTTAGGCAGGGGGCAAGTTGGTACGCAGTATTTT	CASSLGRGQVGTQYF
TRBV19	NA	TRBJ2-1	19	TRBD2	TGTGCCAGTAGTGTCCCTAGCGGGAGGGCCGGGGGCTCCTACAATGAGCAGTTCTTC	CASSVPSGRAGGSYNEQFF
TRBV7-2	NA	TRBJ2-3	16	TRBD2	TGTGCCAGCAGCTTAGGACTAGCGGGAGTACCAGATACGCAGTATTTT	CASSLGLAGVPDTQYF
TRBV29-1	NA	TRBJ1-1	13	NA	TGCAGCGTTGACAAACCACCGTTGGAGGGAGCTTTCTTT	CSVDKPPLEGAFF
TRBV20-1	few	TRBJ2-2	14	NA	TGCAGTGCCGCAAAGGCAGGGTCTACCGGGGAGCTGTTTTTT	CSAAKAGSTGELFF
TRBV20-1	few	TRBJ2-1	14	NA	TGCAGTGCTAGTCGACCCCCAGGGTTTAGGGAGCAGTTCTTC	CSASRPPGFREQFF
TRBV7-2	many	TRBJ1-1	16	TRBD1	TGTGCCAGCAGCTTAGTCCTAGGACAGGGAGGCACTGAAGCTTTCTTT	CASSLVLGQGGTEAFF
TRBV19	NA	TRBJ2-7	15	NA	TGTGCCAGTAGTATTGGCGGCGGTGGTCCCTACGAGCAGTACTTC	CASSIGGGGPYEQYF
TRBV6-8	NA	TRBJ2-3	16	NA	TGTGCCAGCAGTTACGCGGAACCGGGAGGCACAGATACGCAGTATTTT	CASSYAEPGGTDTQYF
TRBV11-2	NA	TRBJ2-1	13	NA	TGTGCCAGCAGCTTAGGCTTGTTCGATGAGCAGTTCTTC	CASSLGLFDEQFF
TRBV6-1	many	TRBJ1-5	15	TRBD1	TGTGCCAGCAGGTCAGGGGGGCGGGTTAATCAGCCCCAGCATTTT	CASRSGGRVNQPQHF
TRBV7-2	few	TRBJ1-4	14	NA	TGTGCCAGCAGCCCACTAGGGTTGGGGGAAAAACTGTTTTTT	CASSPLGLGEKLFF
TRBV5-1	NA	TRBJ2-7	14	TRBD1	TGCGCCAGCACCATGACAGGGGGCTCCTACGAGCAGTACTTC	CASTMTGGSYEQYF
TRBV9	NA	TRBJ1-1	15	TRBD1	TGTGCCAGCAGCGTACCCCCGGGACAGTACACTGAAGCTTTCTTT	CASSVPPGQYTEAFF
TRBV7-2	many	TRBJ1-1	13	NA	TGTGCCAGCAGCTTAGCGAGGGTTGGTGAAGCTTTCTTT	CASSLARVGEAFF
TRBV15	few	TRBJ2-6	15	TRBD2	TGTGCCACCAGCACCCGGGGGGCTGGGGCCAACGTCCTGACTTTC	CATSTRGAGANVLTF
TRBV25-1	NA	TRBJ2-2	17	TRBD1	TGTGCCAGCAGTGAACTTCCGGGACAGGGTGACACCGGGGAGCTGTTTTTT	CASSELPGQGDTGELFF
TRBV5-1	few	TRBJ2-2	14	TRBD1	TGCGCCAGCCAGCGGACAGGGGGCACCGGGGAGCTGTTTTTT	CASQRTGGTGELFF
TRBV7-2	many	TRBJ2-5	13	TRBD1	TGTGCCTCTGGGCGGGCAGGGGGAGAGACCCAGTACTTC	CASGRAGGETQYF
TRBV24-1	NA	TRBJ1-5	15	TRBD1	TGTGCCACCAGTGATCCTGGACAGGACGATCAGCCCCAGCATTTT	CATSDPGQDDQPQHF
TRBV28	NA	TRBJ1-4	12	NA	TGTGCCAGTCAGGCTTCCAATGAAAAACTGTTTTTT	CASQASNEKLFF
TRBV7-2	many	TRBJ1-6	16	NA	TGTGCCAGCAGCCCCCAAGGGACAACGGTACTTTCACCCCTCCACTTT	CASSPQGTTVLSPLHF
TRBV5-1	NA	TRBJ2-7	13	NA	TGCGCCAGCAGCTTGGGGGGAATGAACGAGCAGTACTTC	CASSLGGMNEQYF
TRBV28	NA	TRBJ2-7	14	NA	TGTGCCAGCAACCCTCCGGCAGGGGTGAACGAGCAGTACTTC	CASNPPAGVNEQYF
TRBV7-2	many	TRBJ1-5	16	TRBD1	TGTGCCAGCAGCCCGCGGACAGGGGGAGGGAATCAGCCCCAGCATTTT	CASSPRTGGGNQPQHF
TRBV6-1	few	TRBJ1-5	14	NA	TGTGCCAGCAGTGAAGCGTGGGGGAGCGCCGGCATGCATTTT	CASSEAWGSAGMHF
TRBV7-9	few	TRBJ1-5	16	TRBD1	TGTGCCAGCAGCTTAGGGCCGGGACAGGGATATCAGCCCCAGCATTTT	CASSLGPGQGYQPQHF
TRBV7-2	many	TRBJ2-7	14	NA	TGTGCCAGCAGCTTAGCGAGGAGCGGACACGAGCAGTACTTC	CASSLARSGHEQYF
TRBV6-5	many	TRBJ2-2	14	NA	TGTGCCAGCAGTTACTCTCGTTGGACCGGGGAGCTGTTTTTT	CASSYSRWTGELFF
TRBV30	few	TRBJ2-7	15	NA	TGTGCCTGGAGACTCCCCGCTCTCCCAGTCAACGAGCAGTACTTC	CAWRLPALPVNEQYF
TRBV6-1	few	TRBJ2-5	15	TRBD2	TGTGCCAGCAGTGAATCGGCAGGGAGGGGAGAGACCCAGTACTTC	CASSESAGRGETQYF
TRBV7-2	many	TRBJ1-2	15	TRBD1	TGTGCCAGCAGCTTCCCTGGGGGACAGGGGCACGGCTACACCTTC	CASSFPGGQGHGYTF
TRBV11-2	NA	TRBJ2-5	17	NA	TGTGCCAGCAGTTTTACAGGGGCGGGAGCGTTCGGTGAGACCCAGTACTTC	CASSFTGAGAFGETQYF
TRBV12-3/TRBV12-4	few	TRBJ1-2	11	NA	TGTGCCAGCAGTGGACAGTGGAGCTACACCTTC	CASSGQWSYTF
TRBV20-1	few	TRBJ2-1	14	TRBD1	TGCAGTGCTTCCCGGACAGGGCAGTGGAATGAGCAGTTCTTC	CSASRTGQWNEQFF
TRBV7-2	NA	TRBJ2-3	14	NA	TGTGCCAGCCGCCCCGGCGAGGGGTCAGATACGCAGTATTTT	CASRPGEGSDTQYF